The 5 T cell receptor beta chains reported below all come from one sample, sequenced in a study of regulatory T cells in long-lasting Graves disease. The sample's time point: newly diagnosed GD, antithyroid drugs for less than 3 months. The TCR library was prepared using RNA isolated from PBMCs. Arm-PCR of CDR3 regions and iRepertoire HTBI primers were the basis on which TCR beta libraries were built. TCRdb recomputed calls from the multiplex PCR reads with MiXCR, one row per CDR3 protein. The sample consists of about 530,000 distinct CDR3 sequences, 15% to 20% of them appearing once. This sample also belongs to another study, concerning T cells in Graves' hyperthyroidism and ophthalmopathy.

This material consisted of peripheral blood mononuclear cells (PBMCs), taken at new diagnosis, from a patient treated with antithyroid drugs. The receptors derive from a woman aged 35-65 years with Graves disease.

Many counts were recorded for this clonotype. The CDR3 sequence is CASGPDGPNEKLFF. The CDR3 DNA reads as TGTGCCAGCGGACCGGACGGTCCTAATGAAAAACTGTTTTTT. The chain uses TRBV7-9 and TRBJ1-4; D is ambiguous. V lost 8 bases and J 3 bases, leaving 13 bases between the germline ends. The CDR3 extends over 14 amino acids. The germline gives CDR1 SEHNR, CDR2 FQNEAQ (reference sequence).

This clonotype has a count of ten or more. This sequence joins TRBV2 and TRBJ2-5; tentatively, D is TRBD2 (5 bases). CDR3 size: 14 residues. The ends were cut back, 6 bases at V and 1 base at J, with 12 bases in the middle. Germline V gene sequence: CDR1 SNHLY, CDR2 FYNNEI. CDR3 sequence: CASSPRRTQETQYF. CDR3 DNA sequence: TGTGCCAGCAGCCCTCGGAGGACCCAAGAGACCCAGTACTTC.

This clonotype was detected only a few times. V is TRBV5-1 and J is TRBJ2-5; 8 bases are shared with TRBD2. With 1 base clipped from V and 4 bases from J, the junction kept 6 bases outside the gene matches. This CDR3 contains 15 residues. Germline V CDR1 and CDR2: SGHRS, YFSETQ. The CDR3 nucleotides are TGCGCCAGCAGCTTGAATAGGCTAGCGGGAGAGACCCAGTACTTC. It is translated as CASSLNRLAGETQYF.

This rearrangement joins TRBV5-1 to TRBJ2-5; possibly TRBD2 for D (5 bases). The CDR3 has 15 amino acids. Germline loops: CDR1 SGHRS, CDR2 YFSETQ. Trimming removed 5 bases at V and 1 base at J, with 15 bases between. The CDR3 spells CASRGESGAQETQYF. DNA for the CDR3: TGCGCCAGCAGGGGTGAGAGCGGAGCCCAAGAGACCCAGTACTTC.

V is TRBV2 and J is TRBJ2-1; 12 nucleotides line up with TRBD1. The CDR3 has 14 amino acids. Trimming took 6 bases from V and 12 from J; bases not matched to a gene: 9. The germline gives CDR1 SNHLY, CDR2 FYNNEI. The CDR3 nucleotides read TGTGCCAGCAGCCGGGACAGGGGGCGCTGGGGGCAGTTCTTC. Its translation: CASSRDRGRWGQFF.